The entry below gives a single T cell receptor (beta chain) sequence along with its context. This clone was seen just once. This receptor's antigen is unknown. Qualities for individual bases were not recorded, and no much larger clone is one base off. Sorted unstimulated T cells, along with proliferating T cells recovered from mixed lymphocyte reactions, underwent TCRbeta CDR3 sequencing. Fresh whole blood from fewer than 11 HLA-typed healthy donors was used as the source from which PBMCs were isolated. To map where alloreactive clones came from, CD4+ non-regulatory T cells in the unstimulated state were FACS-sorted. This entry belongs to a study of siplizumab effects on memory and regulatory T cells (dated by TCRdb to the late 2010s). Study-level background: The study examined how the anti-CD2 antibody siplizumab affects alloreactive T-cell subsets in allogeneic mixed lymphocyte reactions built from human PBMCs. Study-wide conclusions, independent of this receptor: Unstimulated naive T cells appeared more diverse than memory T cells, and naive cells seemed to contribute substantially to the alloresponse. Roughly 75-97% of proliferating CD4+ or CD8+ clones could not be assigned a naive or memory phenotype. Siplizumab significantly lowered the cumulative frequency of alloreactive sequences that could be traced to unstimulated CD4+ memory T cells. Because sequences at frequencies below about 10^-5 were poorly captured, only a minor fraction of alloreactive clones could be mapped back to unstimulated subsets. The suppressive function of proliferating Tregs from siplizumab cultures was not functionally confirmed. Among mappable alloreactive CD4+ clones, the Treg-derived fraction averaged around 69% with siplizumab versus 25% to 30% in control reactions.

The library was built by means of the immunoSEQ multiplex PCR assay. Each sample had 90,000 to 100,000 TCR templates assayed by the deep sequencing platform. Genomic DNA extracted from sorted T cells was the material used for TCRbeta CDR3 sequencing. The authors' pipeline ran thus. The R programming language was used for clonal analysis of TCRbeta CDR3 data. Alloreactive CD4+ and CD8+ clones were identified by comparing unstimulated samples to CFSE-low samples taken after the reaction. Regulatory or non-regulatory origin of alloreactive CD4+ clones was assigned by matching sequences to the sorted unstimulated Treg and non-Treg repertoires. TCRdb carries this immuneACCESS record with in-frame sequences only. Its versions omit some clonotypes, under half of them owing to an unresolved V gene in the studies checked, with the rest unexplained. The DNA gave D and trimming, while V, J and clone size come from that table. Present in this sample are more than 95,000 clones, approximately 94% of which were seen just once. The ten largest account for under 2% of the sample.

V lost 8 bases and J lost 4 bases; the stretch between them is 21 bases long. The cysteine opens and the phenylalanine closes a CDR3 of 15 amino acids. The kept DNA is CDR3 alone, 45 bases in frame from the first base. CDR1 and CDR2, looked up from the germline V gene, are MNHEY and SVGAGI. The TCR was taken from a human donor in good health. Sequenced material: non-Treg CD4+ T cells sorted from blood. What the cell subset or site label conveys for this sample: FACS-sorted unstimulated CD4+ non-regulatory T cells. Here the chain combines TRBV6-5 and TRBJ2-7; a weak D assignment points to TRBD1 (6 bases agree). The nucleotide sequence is TGTGCCAGCTGTCGGTCGGCAGGGGATATGTACGAGCAGTACTTC. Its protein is CASCRSAGDMYEQYF.